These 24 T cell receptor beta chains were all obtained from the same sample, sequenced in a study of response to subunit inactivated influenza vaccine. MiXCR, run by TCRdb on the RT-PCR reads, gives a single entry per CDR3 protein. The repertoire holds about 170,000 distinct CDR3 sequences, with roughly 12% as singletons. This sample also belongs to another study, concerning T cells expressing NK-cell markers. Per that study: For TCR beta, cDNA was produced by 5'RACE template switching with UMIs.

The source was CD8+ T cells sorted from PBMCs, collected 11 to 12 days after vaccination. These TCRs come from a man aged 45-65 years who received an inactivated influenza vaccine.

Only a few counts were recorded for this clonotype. CDR3 region: CASSQEPSYQETQYF. The CDR3 nucleotides read TGCGCCAGCAGCCAAGAACCCAGTTACCAAGAGACCCAGTACTTC. The V gene is TRBV4-3, the J gene TRBJ2-5; D ambiguous. The CDR3 loop spans 15 amino acids. V lost 0 bases, J lost 0 bases, and 8 bases lay in between. CDR1 is LGHNA, CDR2 YSLEER, per germline.

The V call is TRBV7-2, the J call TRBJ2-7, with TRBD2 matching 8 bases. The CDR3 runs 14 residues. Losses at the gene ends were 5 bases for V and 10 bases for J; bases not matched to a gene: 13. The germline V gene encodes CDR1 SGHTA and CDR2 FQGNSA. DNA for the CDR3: TGTGCCAGCAGCCCGGGACTAGTAAGAGGGGAACAGTACTTC. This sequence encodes CASSPGLVRGEQYF. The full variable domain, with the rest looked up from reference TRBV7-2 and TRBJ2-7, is GAGVSQSPSNKVTEKGKDVELRCDPISGHTALYWYRQSLGQGLEFLIYFQGNSAPDKSGLPSDRFSAERTGGSVSTLTIQRTQQEDSAVYLCASSPGLVRGEQYFGPGTRLTVT.

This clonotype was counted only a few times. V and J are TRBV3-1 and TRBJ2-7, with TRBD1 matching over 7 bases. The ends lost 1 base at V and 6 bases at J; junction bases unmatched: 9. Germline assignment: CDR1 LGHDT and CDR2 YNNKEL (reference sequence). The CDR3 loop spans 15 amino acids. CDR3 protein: CASSQGTTGWIEQYF. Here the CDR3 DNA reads TGTGCCAGCAGCCAAGGAACGACAGGGTGGATCGAGCAGTACTTC.

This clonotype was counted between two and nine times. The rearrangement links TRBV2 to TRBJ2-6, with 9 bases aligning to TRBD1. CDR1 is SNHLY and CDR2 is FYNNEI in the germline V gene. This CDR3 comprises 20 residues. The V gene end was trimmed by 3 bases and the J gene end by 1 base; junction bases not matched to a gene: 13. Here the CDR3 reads CASSDPGTGSELSGANVLTF. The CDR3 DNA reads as TGTGCCAGCAGTGACCCAGGGACAGGGAGTGAACTGTCTGGGGCCAACGTCCTGACTTTC.

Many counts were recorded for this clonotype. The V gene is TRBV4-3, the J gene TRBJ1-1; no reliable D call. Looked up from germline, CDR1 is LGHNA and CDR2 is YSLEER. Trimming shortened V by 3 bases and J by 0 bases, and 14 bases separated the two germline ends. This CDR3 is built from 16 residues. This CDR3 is CASSQDGFGMNTEAFF. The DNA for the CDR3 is TGCGCCAGCAGCCAGGATGGTTTCGGTATGAACACTGAAGCTTTCTTT.

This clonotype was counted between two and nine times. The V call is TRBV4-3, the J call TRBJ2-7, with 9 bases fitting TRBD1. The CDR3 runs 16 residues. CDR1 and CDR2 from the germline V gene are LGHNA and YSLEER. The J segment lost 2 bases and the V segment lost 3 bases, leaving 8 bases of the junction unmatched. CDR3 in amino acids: CASSHMAGTGTYEQYF. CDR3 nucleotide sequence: TGCGCCAGCAGCCACATGGCCGGGACAGGGACCTACGAGCAGTACTTC.

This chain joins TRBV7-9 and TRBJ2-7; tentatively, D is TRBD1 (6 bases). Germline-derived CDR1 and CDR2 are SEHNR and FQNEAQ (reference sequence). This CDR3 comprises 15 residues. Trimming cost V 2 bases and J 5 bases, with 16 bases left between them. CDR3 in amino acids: CASSLTGKGRDEQYF. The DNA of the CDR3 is TGTGCCAGCAGCTTAACAGGGAAGGGACGGGACGAGCAGTACTTC.

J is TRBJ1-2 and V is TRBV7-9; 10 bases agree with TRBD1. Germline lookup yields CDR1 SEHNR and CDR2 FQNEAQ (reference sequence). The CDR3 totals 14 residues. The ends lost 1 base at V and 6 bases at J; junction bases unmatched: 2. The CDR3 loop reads CASSLVGTGDGYTF. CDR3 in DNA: TGTGCCAGCAGCTTAGTCGGGACAGGGGATGGCTACACCTTC.

CDR3 protein: CASARGFGTEAFF. In DNA, the CDR3 is TGTGCCAGCGCCCGAGGGTTTGGCACTGAAGCTTTCTTT. The chain has TRBV5-5 and TRBJ1-1; D gene unclear. CDR3 size: 13 residues. The V end was cut by 7 bases, the J end by 4 bases, with 14 bases between. Germline CDR1 SGHKS, CDR2 YYEKEE (reference sequence). Full variable domain (outside the CDR3, taken from reference TRBV5-5 and TRBJ1-1): DAGVTQSPTHLIKTRGQQVTLRCSPISGHKSVSWYQQVLGQGPQFIFQYYEKEERGRGNFPDRFSARQFPNYSSELNVNALLLGDSALYLCASARGFGTEAFFGQGTRLTVV.

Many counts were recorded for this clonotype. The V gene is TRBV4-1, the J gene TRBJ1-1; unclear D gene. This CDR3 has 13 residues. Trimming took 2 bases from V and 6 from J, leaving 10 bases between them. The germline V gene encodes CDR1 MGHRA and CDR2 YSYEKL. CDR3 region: CASSQLDPPEAFF. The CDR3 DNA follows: TGCGCCAGCAGCCAACTAGACCCCCCTGAAGCTTTCTTT.

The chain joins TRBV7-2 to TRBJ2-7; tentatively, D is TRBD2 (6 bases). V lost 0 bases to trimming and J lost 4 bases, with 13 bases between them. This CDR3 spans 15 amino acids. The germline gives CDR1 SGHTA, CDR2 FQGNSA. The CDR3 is CASSLAVEGPYEQYF. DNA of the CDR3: TGTGCCAGCAGCTTAGCGGTGGAGGGGCCTTACGAGCAGTACTTC.

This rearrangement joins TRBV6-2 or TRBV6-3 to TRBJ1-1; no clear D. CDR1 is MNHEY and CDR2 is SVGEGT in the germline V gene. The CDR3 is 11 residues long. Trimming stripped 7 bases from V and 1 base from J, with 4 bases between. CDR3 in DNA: TGTGCCAGCAACAGGAACACTGAAGCTTTCTTT. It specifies CASNRNTEAFF.

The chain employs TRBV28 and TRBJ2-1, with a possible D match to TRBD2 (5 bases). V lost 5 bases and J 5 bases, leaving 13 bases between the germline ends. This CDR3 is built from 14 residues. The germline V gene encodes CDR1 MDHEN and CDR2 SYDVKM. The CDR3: CASSQLGLDNEQFF. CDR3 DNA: TGTGCCAGCAGTCAACTTGGACTTGACAATGAGCAGTTCTTC. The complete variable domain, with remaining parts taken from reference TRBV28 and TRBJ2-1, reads DVKVTQSSRYLVKRTGEKVFLECVQDMDHENMFWYRQDPGLGLRLIYFSYDVKMKEKGDIPEGYSVSREKKERFSLILESASTNQTSMYLCASSQLGLDNEQFFGPGTRLTVL.

CDR3 region: CSAPLGSYNEQFF. The DNA of the CDR3 is TGCAGTGCTCCACTGGGCTCCTACAATGAGCAGTTCTTC. The rearrangement uses TRBV20-1 and TRBJ2-1; D is unresolved. Germline V lookup: CDR1 DFQATT, CDR2 SNEGSKA (reference sequence). The CDR3 runs 13 residues. V lost 5 bases to trimming and J lost 0 bases, with 8 bases between them.

This chain's CDR3 is CASSLAGTGDEKLFF. For the CDR3, the DNA is TGTGCCAGCAGCTTAGCCGGGACAGGCGACGAAAAACTGTTTTTT. The J gene is TRBJ1-4, the V gene TRBV11-2; 8 nucleotides match TRBD1. Trimming at V came to 1 base and at J to 8 bases, leaving 6 bases not matched to a gene. This CDR3 region has 15 residues. Germline loops: CDR1 SGHAT, CDR2 FQNNGV. Full variable domain (remainder filled in from reference TRBV11-2 and TRBJ1-4): EAGVAQSPRYKIIEKRQSVAFWCNPISGHATLYWYQQILGQGPKLLIQFQNNGVVDDSQLPKDRFSAERLKGVDSTLKIQPAKLEDSAVYLCASSLAGTGDEKLFFGSGTQLSVL.

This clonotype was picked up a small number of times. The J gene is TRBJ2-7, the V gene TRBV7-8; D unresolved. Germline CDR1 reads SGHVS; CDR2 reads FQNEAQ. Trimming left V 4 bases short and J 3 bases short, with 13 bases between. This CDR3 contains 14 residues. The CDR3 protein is CASSSQRSFYEQYF. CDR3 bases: TGTGCCAGCAGCTCTCAGCGCTCCTTCTACGAGCAGTACTTC.

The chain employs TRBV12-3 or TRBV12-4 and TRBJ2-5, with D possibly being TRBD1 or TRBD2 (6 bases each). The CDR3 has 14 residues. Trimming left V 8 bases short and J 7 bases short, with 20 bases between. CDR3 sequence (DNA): TGTGCCAGCGGTGAGGGGGGACCCTCAGGGACCCAGTACTTC. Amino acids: CASGEGGPSGTQYF.

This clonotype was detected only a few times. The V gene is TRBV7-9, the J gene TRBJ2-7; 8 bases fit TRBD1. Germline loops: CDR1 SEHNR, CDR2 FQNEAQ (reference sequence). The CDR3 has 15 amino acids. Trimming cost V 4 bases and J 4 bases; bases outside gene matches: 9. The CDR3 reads CASSWPRTGRYEQYF. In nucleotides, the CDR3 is TGTGCCAGCAGCTGGCCACGGACAGGGAGGTACGAGCAGTACTTC.

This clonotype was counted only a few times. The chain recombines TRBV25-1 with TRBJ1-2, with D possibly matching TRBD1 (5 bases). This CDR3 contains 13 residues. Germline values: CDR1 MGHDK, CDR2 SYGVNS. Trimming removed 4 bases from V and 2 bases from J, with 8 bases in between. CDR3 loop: CASSVGRNYGYTF. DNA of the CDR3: TGTGCCAGCAGTGTGGGGCGCAACTATGGCTACACCTTC.

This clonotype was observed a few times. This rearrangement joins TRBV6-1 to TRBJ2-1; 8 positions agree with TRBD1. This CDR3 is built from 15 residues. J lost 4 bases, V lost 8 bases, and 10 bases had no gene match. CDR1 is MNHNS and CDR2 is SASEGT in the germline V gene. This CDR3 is CASLPGQEPYNEQFF. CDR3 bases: TGTGCCAGCCTACCGGGACAGGAGCCATACAATGAGCAGTTCTTC.

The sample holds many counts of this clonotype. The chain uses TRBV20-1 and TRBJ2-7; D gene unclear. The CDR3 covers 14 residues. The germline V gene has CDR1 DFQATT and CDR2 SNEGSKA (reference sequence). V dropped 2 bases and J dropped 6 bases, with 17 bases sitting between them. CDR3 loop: CSARPPNAVGEQYF. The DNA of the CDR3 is TGCAGTGCTAGACCACCTAACGCCGTGGGCGAGCAGTACTTC.

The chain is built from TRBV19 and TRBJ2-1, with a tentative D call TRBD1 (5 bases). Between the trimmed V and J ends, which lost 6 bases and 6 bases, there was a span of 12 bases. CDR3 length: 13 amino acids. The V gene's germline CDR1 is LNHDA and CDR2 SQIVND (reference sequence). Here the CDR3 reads CASSQGLTNEQFF. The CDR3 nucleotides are TGTGCCAGTAGCCAGGGCCTGACCAATGAGCAGTTCTTC.

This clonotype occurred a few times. CDR3 DNA: TGCGCCAGCAGCCGCTCACTAGCGAGAACAGATACGCAGTATTTT. Its protein product is CASSRSLARTDTQYF. The chain couples TRBV4-3 to TRBJ2-3; 7 bases are a match to TRBD2. This CDR3 contains 15 residues. Per the germline V gene, CDR1 is LGHNA and CDR2 is YSLEER. J lost 3 bases, V lost 4 bases, and 7 bases had no gene match.

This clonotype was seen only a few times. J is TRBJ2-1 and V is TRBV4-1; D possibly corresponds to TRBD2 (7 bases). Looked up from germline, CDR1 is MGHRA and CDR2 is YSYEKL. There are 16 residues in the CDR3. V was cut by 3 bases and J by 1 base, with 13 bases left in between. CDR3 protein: CASSQGEGGSYNEQFF. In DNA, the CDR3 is TGCGCCAGCAGCCAGGGGGAGGGGGGGTCCTACAATGAGCAGTTCTTC.